The entry below gives a single T cell receptor beta chain sequence along with its context. TCRdb re-called the 5' RACE reads; one entry per CDR3 protein, DNA not given. In all, the sample yields around 230,000 distinct CDR3 sequences. CDR3 length equals 17 residues. Germline CDR1 SGHKS, CDR2 YYEKEE (reference sequence). The data were taken from a study of monozygotic twins with inflammatory bowel disease. The material sequenced was blood. This receptor was obtained from a human donor with ulcerative colitis or Crohn's disease, or a healthy co-twin of an affected twin (not recorded which). The J gene is TRBJ2-5, the V gene TRBV5-5; the TRBD2 assignment by TCRdb is unverifiable without DNA. The CDR3 sequence: CASSSGLAGGMQETQYF.